The 25 T cell receptor beta chains below were found in one sample sequenced in a study of blood T cell repertoires in COVID-19. The table came from immunoSEQ multiplex PCR; TCRdb's copy has only in-frame clones and leaves some out. The data contain roughly 340,000 clones, 85% to 90% of them seen just once; the ten biggest clones take up about 6.9%. The source material was peripheral blood. The source of these receptors is a woman in her fifties or sixties with COVID-19, enrolled during active disease.

The V gene is TRBV30, the J gene TRBJ2-1; maybe TRBD1 (6 bases). This CDR3 spans 15 amino acids. Trimming left V 0 bases short and J 10 bases short, with 19 bases between. CDR1 and CDR2 (germline): GTSNPN, SVGIG (reference sequence). The CDR3 sequence is CAWSVQGFSRLEQFF. CDR3 nucleotides: TGTGCCTGGAGTGTCCAGGGGTTCTCCCGATTGGAGCAGTTCTTC.

This rearrangement joins TRBV5-1 to TRBJ2-2; D might be TRBD2 (6 bases). Trimming shortened V by 4 bases and J by 1 base, and 11 bases separated the two germline ends. There are 15 residues in the CDR3. CDR1 is SGHRS, CDR2 YFSETQ, per germline. CDR3 sequence (DNA): TGCGCCAGCAGCGTATCCGGGGGGAACACCGGGGAGCTGTTTTTT. Encoded protein: CASSVSGGNTGELFF.

The chain employs TRBV20-1 and TRBJ2-7; 10 bases are shared with TRBD1. The germline gives CDR1 DFQATT, CDR2 SNEGSKA (reference sequence). V was clipped by 4 bases and J by 2 bases; unmatched bases: 5. The CDR3 has 14 residues. CDR3 sequence: CSATDRGPPYEQYF. For the CDR3, the DNA is TGCAGTGCTACTGACAGGGGGCCCCCCTACGAGCAGTACTTC.

The CDR3 region has the DNA TGTGCCTGGAGTAGGGGAAAACCTAACTATGGCTACACCTTC. It codes for CAWSRGKPNYGYTF. The chain has TRBV30 and TRBJ1-2, with a possible D match to TRBD1 (5 bases). This CDR3 has 14 residues. V lost 2 bases to trimming and J lost 0 bases, with 10 bases between them. CDR1 and CDR2 from the germline V gene are GTSNPN and SVGIG (reference sequence).

The V and J genes are TRBV4-1 and TRBJ2-5; weak D call: TRBD2 (6 bases). V lost 1 base to trimming and J lost 5 bases, with 14 bases between them. The CDR3 has 15 amino acids. CDR1 MGHRA and CDR2 YSYEKL come from the germline V gene. CDR3 coding DNA: TGCGCCAGCAGCCAAGTGTTGCGGGGTCTGGAGACCCAGTACTTC. Translating it yields CASSQVLRGLETQYF.

V usage is TRBV29-1 and J usage is TRBJ2-7; TRBD2 agrees at 12 bases. Germline V gene lookup returns CDR1 SQVTM and CDR2 ANQGSEA. Trimming at V came to 7 bases and at J to 2 bases, leaving 3 bases not matched to a gene. The CDR3 spans 13 residues. The CDR3 region is CSGWTSGTYEQYF. CDR3 in DNA: TGCAGCGGATGGACTAGCGGGACCTACGAGCAGTACTTC.

The chain couples TRBV29-1 to TRBJ2-1; 8 bases align to TRBD2. The V gene's germline CDR1 is SQVTM and CDR2 ANQGSEA. The trim removed 3 bases at V and 9 bases at J, leaving 13 bases unmatched. The CDR3 spans 15 residues. CDR3: CSVDFPGGPFVEQFF. CDR3 nucleotide sequence: TGCAGCGTTGATTTCCCGGGAGGGCCTTTTGTTGAGCAGTTCTTC.

This chain connects TRBV6-2 or TRBV6-3 to TRBJ2-1; the match to TRBD2 covers 7 bases. J lost 3 bases, V lost 4 bases, and 12 bases had no gene match. Germline CDR1 and CDR2: MNHEY and SVGEGT. This CDR3 is 17 amino acids long. The CDR3, as DNA: TGTGCCAGCAGTTTAGAGTGGACTAGTGGCCTCTACAATGAGCAGTTCTTC. Residues: CASSLEWTSGLYNEQFF.

The chain carries TRBV5-1 and TRBJ2-1; D might be TRBD2 (6 bases). CDR1 is SGHRS, CDR2 YFSETQ, per germline. Trimming took 3 bases from V and 9 from J, leaving 13 bases between them. The CDR3 loop spans 13 amino acids. Written as DNA, the CDR3 is TGCGCCAGCAGCTCGACTAGAAGCGTTGAGCAGTTCTTC. It codes for CASSSTRSVEQFF.

This clone was seen just once. V usage is TRBV9 and J usage is TRBJ2-3; D is ambiguous. With 5 bases removed from V and 0 bases from J, the gap between germline ends came to 19 bases. CDR3 length equals 17 residues. The germline CDR1 and CDR2 sequences are SGDLS and YYNGEE. CDR3 residues: CASSHNKATTSTDTQYF. CDR3 bases: TGTGCCAGCAGTCATAACAAAGCGACGACGAGCACAGATACGCAGTATTTT.

The V gene is TRBV6-5, the J gene TRBJ1-3; 7 bases align to TRBD1. The CDR3 covers 15 residues. V gave up 6 bases and J gave up 0 bases; unmatched junction bases: 5. Germline values: CDR1 MNHEY, CDR2 SVGAGI. CDR3 sequence: CASRDRRSSGNTIYF. The CDR3, as DNA: TGTGCCAGCAGGGACAGGAGGAGCTCTGGAAACACCATATATTTT.

The chain carries TRBV30 and TRBJ2-7; 14 bases line up with TRBD2. J was trimmed by 4 bases and V by 3 bases; bases with no gene match: 5. This CDR3 has 15 amino acids. CDR1 GTSNPN and CDR2 SVGIG come from the germline V gene (reference sequence). In DNA form, the CDR3 reads TGTGCCTGGAGCGGGACTAGCGGGAGTCAGTACGAGCAGTACTTC. Its protein product is CAWSGTSGSQYEQYF.

The V and J genes are TRBV18 and TRBJ2-2; possible D gene TRBD2, 6 bases. Deletions cut 7 bases from V and 1 base from J, with 16 bases between. The CDR3 loop spans 16 amino acids. CDR1 and CDR2 (germline): KGHSH, LQKENI. CDR3 sequence reads: CASFRSRDLNTGELFF. CDR3 DNA: TGTGCCAGCTTCCGCTCCCGGGACTTGAACACCGGGGAGCTGTTTTTT.

The J gene is TRBJ2-7, the V gene TRBV11-2, with TRBD2 matching over 14 bases. CDR1 and CDR2 (germline): SGHAT, FQNNGV. There are 15 residues in the CDR3. With 5 bases clipped from V and 3 bases from J, the junction kept 3 bases outside the gene matches. The CDR3 DNA is TGTGCCAGCAGCGGAGGGACTAGCGGGAGCTACGAGCAGTACTTC. Amino acids: CASSGGTSGSYEQYF. The entire variable domain, with the rest obtained from reference TRBV11-2 and TRBJ2-7, is as follows: EAGVAQSPRYKIIEKRQSVAFWCNPISGHATLYWYQQILGQGPKLLIQFQNNGVVDDSQLPKDRFSAERLKGVDSTLKIQPAKLEDSAVYLCASSGGTSGSYEQYFGPGTRLTVT.

The chain is built from TRBV15 and TRBJ1-1; TRBD1 aligns across 7 bases. The ends lost 1 base at V and 3 bases at J; junction bases unmatched: 14. This CDR3 comprises 18 residues. CDR1 is LNHNV, CDR2 YYDKDF, per germline (reference sequence). In DNA form, the CDR3 reads TGTGCCACCAGCAGAGTTTTTGGGTCAGGGGGTCTTGACACTGAAGCTTTCTTT. It codes for CATSRVFGSGGLDTEAFF.

This chain uses TRBV3-1 (or the pseudogene TRBV3-2) with TRBJ1-5; 7 nucleotides match TRBD1. The CDR3 covers 18 residues. Trimming removed 3 bases from V and 0 bases from J; junction bases left unmatched: 11. CDR1 and CDR2 from the germline V gene are LGHDT and YNNKEL (reference sequence). The CDR3 coding sequence is TGTGCCAGCAGCCATTCCCGGGACAGTCTGTATAGCAATCAGCCCCAGCATTTT. Its protein product is CASSHSRDSLYSNQPQHF.

This chain joins TRBV10-3 and TRBJ2-1; D is undetermined. The germline CDR1 and CDR2 sequences are ENHRY and SYGVKD. The CDR3 runs 13 residues. The V gene lost 2 bases and the J gene lost 8 bases, with 10 bases spanning the gap. The CDR3 DNA sequence: TGTGCCATCAGTGAGGAACGAGATGATGAGCAGTTCTTC. Residues: CAISEERDDEQFF.

The CDR3 DNA reads TGTGCCAGCAGCAAAGTGACAGGGACAGAGACCCAGTACTTC. Translated: CASSKVTGTETQYF. V is TRBV7-6 and J is TRBJ2-5; 7 bases fit TRBD1. Per the germline V gene, CDR1 is SGHVS and CDR2 is FNYEAQ. The J segment lost 4 bases and the V segment lost 5 bases, leaving 7 bases of the junction unmatched. CDR3 length: 14 amino acids.

To note about this clone: An end of the junction does not agree with germline; a read error may underlie this. V and J are TRBV19 and TRBJ1-1; 8 nucleotides agree with TRBD1. CDR3 length: 13 residues. CDR1 LNHDA and CDR2 SQIVND come from the germline V gene (reference sequence). The CDR3 reads CASSRRVEDRAVF. As DNA, the CDR3 is TGTGCCAGTAGTCGAAGGGTAGAGGACAGGGCCGTCTTT.

The J gene is TRBJ1-1, the V gene TRBV5-1; TRBD1 matches 7 bases. The CDR3 contains 16 residues. With 0 bases clipped from V and 8 bases from J, the junction kept 13 bases outside the gene matches. The germline V gene encodes CDR1 SGHRS and CDR2 YFSETQ. This chain's CDR3 is CASSLDWDRNFREAFF. In DNA form, the CDR3 reads TGCGCCAGCAGCTTGGATTGGGACAGAAACTTCCGGGAAGCTTTCTTT.

In this sample, this clone turned up many times. J is TRBJ2-3 and V is TRBV29-1; D unresolved. Trimming left V 8 bases short and J 6 bases short, with 9 bases between. CDR3 length equals 10 residues. Germline CDR1 is SQVTM and CDR2 is ANQGSEA. DNA of the CDR3: TGCAGCACCGTGAGGGATACGCAGTATTTT. Its protein product is CSTVRDTQYF.

CDR3 DNA sequence: TGCGCCAGCAGCCCGTTCGGGGGGCGGGAGGGCCTCCGGTTCTTC. Protein sequence: CASSPFGGREGLRFF. The rearrangement links TRBV4-3 to TRBJ2-1, with 9 bases identical to TRBD2. The germline V gene encodes CDR1 LGHNA and CDR2 YSLEER. With V trimmed by 4 bases and J by 15 bases, 16 bases remained unmatched. This CDR3 contains 15 residues.

In DNA, the CDR3 is TGTGCCTGGAGTTTCGGGACCCAGTACTTC. Translated, it gives CAWSFGTQYF. V is TRBV30 and J is TRBJ2-5; D call uncertain. Germline V lookup: CDR1 GTSNPN, CDR2 SVGIG (reference sequence). V was cut by 2 bases and J by 7 bases, with 5 bases left in between. CDR3 size: 10 residues.

The V and J genes are TRBV9 and TRBJ1-1; weak D call: TRBD1 (6 bases). With 3 bases removed from V and 3 bases from J, the gap between germline ends came to 15 bases. Per the germline V gene, CDR1 is SGDLS and CDR2 is YYNGEE. This CDR3 contains 15 residues. The CDR3 DNA reads TGTGCCAGCAGCGACAGCCCGACAGGTGACACTGAAGCTTTCTTT. Protein product: CASSDSPTGDTEAFF.

V is TRBV5-4 and J is TRBJ2-4, with D possibly matching TRBD1 (6 bases). Germline V gives CDR1 SGHNT, CDR2 YYREEE (reference sequence). This CDR3 has 16 amino acids. Trimming stripped 5 bases from V and 5 bases from J, with 20 bases between. The CDR3 sequence is CASSQNPGTIENIQYF. The DNA for the CDR3 is TGTGCCAGCAGTCAGAACCCGGGGACAATCGAAAACATTCAGTACTTC.